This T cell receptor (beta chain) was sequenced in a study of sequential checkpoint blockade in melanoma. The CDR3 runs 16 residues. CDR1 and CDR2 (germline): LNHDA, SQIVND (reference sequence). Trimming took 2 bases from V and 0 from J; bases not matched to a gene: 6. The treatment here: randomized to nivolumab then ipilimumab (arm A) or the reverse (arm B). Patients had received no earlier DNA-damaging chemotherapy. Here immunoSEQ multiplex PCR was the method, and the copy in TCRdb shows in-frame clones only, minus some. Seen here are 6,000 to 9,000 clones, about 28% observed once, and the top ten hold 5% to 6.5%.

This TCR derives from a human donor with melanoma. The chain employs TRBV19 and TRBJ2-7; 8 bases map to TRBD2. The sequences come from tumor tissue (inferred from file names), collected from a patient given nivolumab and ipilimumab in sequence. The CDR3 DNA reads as TGTGCCAGTAGTATACTAGCGGGCGCGAGCTCCTACGAGCAGTACTTC. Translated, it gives CASSILAGASSYEQYF.